This entry describes one TCR beta chain. The antigen it recognizes is unknown. No much larger clone is present one base from it, and per-base qualities are unavailable. The data originate from a study of blood T cell repertoires in COVID-19 (dated by TCRdb to the early 2020s). For the study in its entirety: The collaborator samples originated in the United States, Italy and Spain and spanned the acute and convalescent phases of COVID-19. The samples were drawn from two sources: the first 160 participants of the ongoing ImmuneRACE study, and 950 to 1,500 subjects contributed by 6 global collaborators. Nearly every sample came with metadata listing a de-identified subject ID, COVID-19 status, age in years and sex. Where HLA class I and class II types were available, the types were taken from metadata supplied by the sample provider, not from assay-based typing. The dataset comprised deeply sampled blood TCRbeta repertoires from subjects exposed to, actively infected with, or recovered from COVID-19. The prospective study material was composed of cDNA or gDNA derived from T cells, B-cell-depleted T cells, or PBMCs. A freely available public database, intended as a resource for researchers studying the immune response to SARS-CoV-2, is where the repertoires were released. What the study reported, not specific to this receptor: Clinical and demographic metadata were provided uncurated, with the amount varying by source and participant.

The CDR3 starts with the cysteine, ends with the phenylalanine, and has 14 residues. Only the CDR3 DNA stays, 42 bases, in frame from base 1. The V end loses 3 bases and the J end loses 5 bases, and a stretch of 13 bases separates them. CDR1 LGHDT and CDR2 YNNKEL were looked up in the germline V gene (reference sequence). In Seattle, one collaborating source enrolled patients while the infection was active and tracked those patients longitudinally over the course of disease. Whole blood was collected in K2EDTA tubes by collaborating institutions according to the institutions' own protocols. For TCRbeta analysis, collaborators shipped samples as frozen whole blood, isolated PBMCs, or DNA extracted from either of those sample types. The immunoSEQ Assay, a bias-controlled multiplex PCR, was used to amplify TCRbeta CDR3 regions from genomic DNA. In the authors' own workflow: Nucleated cell counts per sample were estimated from amplification of reference gene primers within the assay. To quantify the absolute abundance of each unique TCRbeta CDR3 rearrangement, sequence reads were collapsed and filtered. For each sample, productive Simpson clonality was calculated by taking the square root of Simpson's diversity index across productive rearrangements. Entries here come from immuneACCESS through TCRdb and include only in-frame sequences with V and J called. Some clones fail to appear in such tables; in the studies checked, an unresolved V gene covers under half of the shortfall, and the cause of the remainder is unknown. The DNA was the basis for D and trimming; V, J and clone size are from that table. In all, the sample holds some 180,000 clones, and about four fifths of those were seen once. The ten biggest clones cover about 11% of the sample.

The receptor comes from a woman aged 40 to 50 with COVID-19, enrolled during active disease. The sequence is built from TRBV3-1 (or the pseudogene TRBV3-2) and TRBJ2-5, and the D gene may be TRBD1, 7 bases matching. Specimen: peripheral blood. The DNA is as follows: TGTGCCAGCAGCCAGATACAGGGGAGGGAGACCCAGTACTTC. Translated, this is CASSQIQGRETQYF.